A single sample is the source of the 11 T cell receptor beta chains below, sequenced in a study of blood T cell repertoires in COVID-19. Method: immunoSEQ multiplex PCR; TCRdb's copy keeps in-frame clones and lacks some. The repertoire includes around 33,000 clones, around 77% of them detected once, and approximately 16% sits in the top ten. The sample was peripheral blood. The source is a human donor in a cohort sampled during active COVID-19.

This rearrangement joins TRBV30 to TRBJ2-3, with 7 bases matching TRBD1. The CDR3 runs 16 residues. The V and J ends lost 3 bases and 8 bases, in that order; junction bases with no gene match: 17. Germline lookup yields CDR1 GTSNPN and CDR2 SVGIG (reference sequence). Here the CDR3 DNA reads TGTGCCTGGAGCCTTGGCAGGGGGACCACCTATGGTACGCAGTATTTT. It specifies CAWSLGRGTTYGTQYF.

This chain uses TRBV10-2 with TRBJ2-3; weak D call: TRBD1 (6 bases). Germline V CDR1 and CDR2: WSHSY, SAAADI. V lost 6 bases and J 1 base, leaving 11 bases between the germline ends. The CDR3 has 14 amino acids. CDR3 loop: CASRGDTRTDTQYF. As DNA, the CDR3 is TGCGCCAGCAGGGGGGACACCCGCACAGATACGCAGTATTTT.

The chain carries TRBV19 and TRBJ1-5; 7 nucleotides line up with TRBD1. CDR1 is LNHDA, CDR2 SQIVND, per germline (reference sequence). The CDR3 extends over 13 amino acids. Losses at the gene ends were 4 bases for V and 4 bases for J; bases not matched to a gene: 1. This chain's CDR3 is CASSRDRNQPQHF. Here the CDR3 DNA reads TGTGCCAGTAGTAGGGACAGAAATCAGCCCCAGCATTTT.

This chain links TRBV19 with TRBJ1-1; D gene unclear. This CDR3 spans 13 amino acids. Germline CDR1 is LNHDA and CDR2 is SQIVND (reference sequence). V was shortened by 6 bases and J by 2 bases, with 10 bases between the two germline ends. DNA for the CDR3: TGTGCCAGTAGCCCAGGAACCAACACTGAAGCTTTCTTT. Protein: CASSPGTNTEAFF.

This clone was picked up one time. The V and J genes are TRBV6-6 and TRBJ1-2, with D possibly being TRBD1 (6 bases). CDR3 length: 15 amino acids. The V end lost 6 bases, the J end lost 3 bases, and 17 bases lay between the germline ends. Germline assignment: CDR1 MNHNY and CDR2 SVGAGI (reference sequence). The CDR3 DNA follows: TGTGCCAGCAGAAGGACAGTTCAGAGTGACTATGGCTACACCTTC. It specifies CASRRTVQSDYGYTF.

This rearrangement joins TRBV28 to TRBJ1-2; 7 nucleotides match TRBD1. The J segment lost 0 bases and the V segment lost 3 bases, leaving 7 bases of the junction unmatched. The CDR3 runs 16 residues. Germline V CDR1 and CDR2: MDHEN, SYDVKM. The chain's CDR3 is CASSLTGKHSNYGYTF. CDR3 sequence (DNA): TGTGCCAGCAGTTTGACAGGGAAGCATTCTAACTATGGCTACACCTTC.

The chain links TRBV3-1 (or the pseudogene TRBV3-2) to TRBJ1-6, with TRBD1 matching 9 bases. CDR3 length: 17 amino acids. From germline, CDR1 is LGHDT and CDR2 YNNKEL (reference sequence). The J segment lost 10 bases and the V segment lost 4 bases, leaving 14 bases of the junction unmatched. The CDR3 loop is CASSLYPPGQGGSPLHF. The CDR3 nucleotides read TGTGCCAGCAGCCTATATCCCCCGGGACAGGGTGGATCACCCCTCCACTTT.

This clone has just a few counts. The rearrangement uses TRBV19 and TRBJ2-4; 8 bases align to TRBD1. Germline values: CDR1 LNHDA, CDR2 SQIVND (reference sequence). The CDR3 covers 17 residues. V lost 0 bases and J lost 4; bases outside the gene matches: 8. This CDR3 reads CASSIDYRQGIKNIQYF. The DNA for the CDR3 is TGTGCCAGTAGTATAGACTATAGACAGGGGATAAAAAACATTCAGTACTTC.

This clone was observed a handful of times. V gene TRBV6-5 combines with J gene TRBJ1-6; the match to TRBD1 covers 9 bases. V lost 8 bases and J lost 10; bases outside the gene matches: 6. The CDR3 has 13 residues. CDR1 MNHEY and CDR2 SVGAGI come from the germline V gene. CDR3 residues: CASGDRANSPLHF. The CDR3 DNA follows: TGTGCCAGCGGGGACAGGGCCAACTCACCCCTCCACTTT.

This chain joins TRBV6-5 and TRBJ1-2, with a possible D match to TRBD1 (5 bases). Germline assignment: CDR1 MNHEY and CDR2 SVGAGI. The CDR3 sequence is 13 residues long. Trimming left V 8 bases short and J 6 bases short, with 16 bases between. CDR3 region: CASGADGRDGYTF. Written as DNA, the CDR3 is TGTGCCAGCGGGGCAGACGGAAGAGATGGCTACACCTTC.

This CDR3 reads CASSPPVLTGNSPLHF. Here the CDR3 DNA reads TGTGCCAGCAGCCCGCCCGTCCTGACGGGGAATTCACCCCTCCACTTT. The rearrangement joins TRBV28 to TRBJ1-6; D gene unclear. The V end was cut by 6 bases, the J end by 7 bases, with 19 bases between. CDR1 and CDR2 (germline): MDHEN, SYDVKM. The length of the CDR3 is 16 residues.